Below are 25 T cell receptor beta chains sequenced from a single sample in a study of human T cells and chemical hapten exposure. TCRdb called the RACE reads again in MiXCR, with one record for every CDR3 protein. Of over 130,000 distinct CDR3 sequences listed, roughly 10% are singletons. As for time point: patch test 2, 6 weeks after DPC sensitization. The treatment was: therapeutic diphenylcyclopropenone sensitization with weekly scalp DPC. The source material was whole blood, sampled in connection with sensitization to the hapten diphenylcyclopropenone (DPC). The source of these receptors is a woman in her forties or fifties with alopecia areata. Some clones in this sample may be carry-over from other donors' samples.

The chain combines TRBV7-3 with TRBJ2-2, with D tentatively TRBD1 or TRBD2 (5 bases each). Per the germline V gene, CDR1 is SGHTA and CDR2 is FQGTGA. The CDR3 totals 18 residues. Trimming took 5 bases from V and 4 from J, leaving 23 bases between them. The CDR3 is CASSIKPPGPMGTGELFF. The CDR3 DNA follows: TGTGCCAGCAGCATCAAACCCCCGGGACCGATGGGCACCGGGGAGCTGTTTTTT.

This clonotype was recorded many times. The chain joins TRBV18 to TRBJ2-1; D is unresolved. Germline-derived CDR1 and CDR2 are KGHSH and LQKENI. CDR3 length: 13 residues. The V and J ends lost 4 bases and 0 bases respectively, with 4 bases between them. CDR3 region: CASSLHSYNEQFF. The CDR3 nucleotides read TGTGCCAGCTCACTCCACTCCTACAATGAGCAGTTCTTC.

This clonotype was detected only a few times. J is TRBJ2-7 and V is TRBV6-2 or TRBV6-3; D is ambiguous. Looked up from germline, CDR1 is MNHEY and CDR2 is SVGEGT. The CDR3 covers 11 residues. Between the trimmed V and J ends, which lost 6 bases and 5 bases, there was a span of 8 bases. The CDR3 DNA reads as TGTGCCAGCAGCCCCTTAAACGAGCAGTACTTC. This sequence encodes CASSPLNEQYF.

There are a few counts of this clonotype. The gene calls are TRBV25-1 and TRBJ1-2; tentatively, D is TRBD1 (5 bases). V gave up 6 bases and J gave up 8 bases, with 16 bases separating them. The CDR3 consists of 13 residues. Germline assignment: CDR1 MGHDK and CDR2 SYGVNS. The CDR3 protein is CASSDRRYNGYTF. For the CDR3, the DNA is TGTGCCAGCAGCGACAGACGATATAACGGCTACACCTTC.

The table lists this clonotype with a few counts. V usage is TRBV20-1 and J usage is TRBJ1-6, with 9 bases aligning to TRBD1. This CDR3 is built from 11 residues. V gave up 6 bases and J gave up 14 bases; unmatched junction bases: 5. CDR1 is DFQATT, CDR2 SNEGSKA, per germline (reference sequence). This CDR3 reads CSAPDRGTLHF. As DNA, the CDR3 is TGCAGTGCCCCGGACAGGGGAACCCTCCACTTT.

The chain combines TRBV29-1 with TRBJ1-5, with D possibly TRBD1 on 5 matching bases. CDR1 SQVTM and CDR2 ANQGSEA come from the germline V gene. Trimming cost V 5 bases and J 4 bases, with 12 bases left between them. The CDR3 contains 13 residues. The CDR3 nucleotides are TGCAGCGTTACGAGCCGGGGGAATCAGCCCCAGCATTTT. It translates to CSVTSRGNQPQHF.

This clonotype was observed a few times. One base away lies a much larger clone, so this may be a sequencing read error. The chain links TRBV5-4 to TRBJ2-5; 9 nucleotides line up with TRBD2. CDR1 SGHNT and CDR2 YYREEE come from the germline V gene (reference sequence). This CDR3 region has 14 residues. J gave up 1 base and V 4 bases, and 2 bases lay outside the gene matches. In DNA form, the CDR3 reads TGTGCCAGCAGCCCGGGACTAGCCCAAGAGACCCAGTACTTC. It yields the protein CASSPGLAQETQYF.

This clonotype has only a few counts. V is TRBV5-1 and J is TRBJ2-7; either TRBD1 or TRBD2 may supply D (5 bases each). The V end was cut by 0 bases, the J end by 0 bases, with 10 bases between. The CDR3 length is 15 residues. CDR1 SGHRS and CDR2 YFSETQ come from the germline V gene. CDR3 nucleotide sequence: TGCGCCAGCAGCTTGGTGGCAGGGAGCTCCTACGAGCAGTACTTC. As protein: CASSLVAGSSYEQYF.

By share of the sample, this clonotype is medium-sized. CDR3 region: CASSPMNEQYF. The CDR3 region has the DNA TGTGCCAGCAGCCCCATGAACGAGCAGTACTTC. The chain joins TRBV11-2 to TRBJ2-7; the D is unclear. The V and J ends lost 5 bases and 5 bases respectively, with 7 bases between them. The CDR3 runs to 11 residues. The germline gives CDR1 SGHAT, CDR2 FQNNGV.

There are a few counts of this clonotype. The V call is TRBV19, the J call TRBJ2-3, with 7 bases aligning to TRBD2. The length of the CDR3 is 12 residues. Germline V CDR1 and CDR2: LNHDA, SQIVND (reference sequence). V was pared by 11 bases and J by 5 bases, with 7 bases of the junction left unmatched. Here the CDR3 reads CASAGAEDTQYF. CDR3 nucleotides: TGTGCCTCTGCGGGAGCAGAAGATACGCAGTATTTT.

This clonotype was observed a few times. Here the CDR3 DNA reads TGTGCCAGCAGCCCCCGACTAAGCGGGAGGGGAAAGACCCAGTACTTC. Protein product: CASSPRLSGRGKTQYF. The J gene is TRBJ2-5, the V gene TRBV7-2; 10 nucleotides match TRBD2. This CDR3 is 16 amino acids long. Germline loops: CDR1 SGHTA, CDR2 FQGNSA. Trimming at V came to 5 bases and at J to 6 bases, leaving 12 bases not matched to a gene.

This clonotype was seen a handful of times. The chain carries TRBV5-1 and TRBJ2-1; no definite D call. The length of the CDR3 is 14 residues. V was clipped by 4 bases and J by 7 bases, with 15 bases between them. The germline V gene has CDR1 SGHRS and CDR2 YFSETQ. In nucleotides, the CDR3 is TGCGCCAGCAGCCCGAACACCTTAGCAAATGAGCAGTTCTTC. The encoded protein is CASSPNTLANEQFF.

This clonotype showed up many times. CDR3 region: CASSPRQGAAEAFF. Here the CDR3 DNA reads TGTGCCAGCAGCCCTAGACAGGGGGCCGCTGAAGCTTTCTTT. V is TRBV7-2 and J is TRBJ1-1; the match to TRBD1 covers 10 bases. Germline values: CDR1 SGHTA, CDR2 FQGNSA. There are 14 residues in the CDR3. After removal of 5 bases from V and 6 bases from J, the junction contained 6 bases not matched to a gene.

The rearrangement uses TRBV5-4 and TRBJ2-1; tentatively, D is TRBD1 or TRBD2 (5 bases each). The germline CDR1 and CDR2 sequences are SGHNT and YYREEE (reference sequence). The CDR3 is 14 amino acids. V was trimmed by 5 bases and J by 8 bases, leaving 17 bases between them. CDR3 bases: TGTGCCAGCAGTTCCGGGACGGGGCGGGATGAGCAGTTCTTC. Residues: CASSSGTGRDEQFF.

This clonotype was found many times. The DNA for the CDR3 is TGTGCCAGCAGTTACTCGGGCACGGCTAATTCACCCCTCCACTTT. This sequence encodes CASSYSGTANSPLHF. The chain combines TRBV6-6 with TRBJ1-6; D is ambiguous. The V gene's germline CDR1 is MNHNY and CDR2 SVGAGI (reference sequence). The length of the CDR3 is 15 residues. V was pared by 0 bases and J by 6 bases, with 9 bases between.

This clonotype was counted once. The J gene is TRBJ2-5, the V gene TRBV27, with TRBD2 matching over 12 bases. The CDR3 sequence is 15 residues long. Germline CDR1 is MNHEY and CDR2 is SMNVEV (reference sequence). V gave up 5 bases and J gave up 5 bases; unmatched junction bases: 6. This CDR3 is CASSHGLAGTETQYF. The CDR3 nucleotides read TGTGCCAGCAGTCACGGACTAGCGGGAACGGAGACCCAGTACTTC.

The gene calls are TRBV6-5 and TRBJ2-3; D call uncertain. With 2 bases removed from V and 4 bases from J, the gap between germline ends came to 7 bases. CDR1 is MNHEY and CDR2 is SVGAGI in the germline V gene. This CDR3 has 13 residues. CDR3 sequence reads: CASSYGSSDTQYF. The CDR3, as DNA: TGTGCCAGCAGTTACGGTTCTTCAGATACGCAGTATTTT.

The gene calls are TRBV19 and TRBJ2-2, with a possible D match to TRBD2 (5 bases). Germline V gives CDR1 LNHDA, CDR2 SQIVND (reference sequence). This CDR3 spans 14 amino acids. V lost 5 bases, J lost 3 bases, and 10 bases lay in between. DNA of the CDR3: TGTGCCAGTAGTGGGAGAAGGGACACCGGGGAGCTGTTTTTT. It yields the protein CASSGRRDTGELFF.

This clonotype appeared many times. This chain joins TRBV9 and TRBJ1-1; D possibly corresponds to TRBD1 (5 bases). The V gene lost 3 bases and the J gene lost 4 bases, with 13 bases spanning the gap. The CDR3 spans 14 residues. Germline V gene data show CDR1 as SGDLS and CDR2 as YYNGEE. CDR3: CASSAGPRGTEAFF. The CDR3 bases are TGTGCCAGCAGCGCGGGACCCCGGGGCACTGAAGCTTTCTTT.

This clonotype showed up many times. The chain is built from TRBV27 and TRBJ2-5; D is uncertain. Germline CDR1 MNHEY, CDR2 SMNVEV (reference sequence). CDR3 length: 14 residues. V was trimmed by 7 bases and J by 0 bases, leaving 12 bases between them. DNA for the CDR3: TGTGCCAGCAAGCTTATTGAGGACCAAGAGACCCAGTACTTC. This sequence encodes CASKLIEDQETQYF.

The chain is built from TRBV2 and TRBJ2-5; the D is unclear. The length of the CDR3 is 14 residues. Germline values: CDR1 SNHLY, CDR2 FYNNEI. V dropped 8 bases and J dropped 5 bases, with 18 bases sitting between them. For the CDR3, the DNA is TGTGCCAGCTTTTTCCGTCTTCTGAGGGAGACCCAGTACTTC. Its protein is CASFFRLLRETQYF.

In its sample, this clonotype was seen a few times. The chain is built from TRBV20-1 and TRBJ2-7; 13 positions match TRBD2. Germline V gene data show CDR1 as DFQATT and CDR2 as SNEGSKA (reference sequence). This CDR3 has 17 amino acids. After removal of 1 base from V and 7 bases from J, the junction contained 13 bases not matched to a gene. CDR3 DNA: TGCAGTGCTAGAGGGGACTGGACTAGCGGGAGACCGGGGGAGCAGTACTTC. Its translation: CSARGDWTSGRPGEQYF.

This clonotype was observed many times. The V and J genes are TRBV29-1 and TRBJ2-5; 9 positions match TRBD2. This CDR3 comprises 16 residues. Germline V gene data show CDR1 as SQVTM and CDR2 as ANQGSEA. The trim removed 6 bases at V and 3 bases at J, leaving 14 bases unmatched. CDR3 in amino acids: CSVGGGNSGRKETQYF. The CDR3 DNA reads TGCAGCGTGGGTGGTGGTAATAGCGGGAGAAAAGAGACCCAGTACTTC.

This chain connects TRBV6-5 to TRBJ2-7, with 9 bases fitting TRBD1. The CDR3 is made up of 15 amino acids. Trimming took 0 bases from V and 2 from J; bases not matched to a gene: 2. The germline V gene has CDR1 MNHEY and CDR2 SVGAGI. The CDR3 nucleotides read TGTGCCAGCAGTTACTCAAGGGACAGGGCCTACGAGCAGTACTTC. Protein: CASSYSRDRAYEQYF.

This clonotype was seen ten or more times. This chain uses TRBV3-1 with TRBJ1-1; 7 nucleotides line up with TRBD1. The germline gives CDR1 LGHDT, CDR2 YNNKEL (reference sequence). Germline trimming cut 3 bases from V and 0 bases from J; bases unmatched to any gene: 4. This CDR3 region has 15 residues. This chain's CDR3 is CASSHLGQLNTEAFF. In DNA form, the CDR3 reads TGTGCCAGCAGCCACTTGGGACAGCTGAACACTGAAGCTTTCTTT.